The clone carrying this T cell receptor (beta chain) was observed a single time. The target antigen is unknown. This record comes from a study of T cell responses to AZD1222 COVID-19 vaccine. The study, taken as a whole, reports: Of the AZD1222 recipients, only five to seven were seropositive at baseline. Spike-spanning, vaccine-associated CD4 TCRs were dominant at 160-218 and 743-854. Sampling that yielded the repertoires occurred only after the peak T cell response. Recipients of two AZD1222 doses showed rising Spike-specific TCR breadth and depth.

The repertoire was sequenced with immunoSEQ multiplex PCR; TCRdb's copy has only in-frame clones and lacks some. The table has 90,000 to 150,000 clones, roughly nine tenths seen once. With 7 bases clipped from V and 8 bases from J, the junction kept 8 bases outside the gene matches. CDR1 is MNHEY and CDR2 is SMNVEV in the germline V gene (reference sequence). The CDR3 spans 14 residues. This clonotype originated in an adult who received the AZD1222 COVID-19 vaccine. The chain combines TRBV27 with TRBJ2-1; 10 nucleotides align to TRBD2. Material: peripheral blood, obtained 28 days after the second AZD1222 dose. For the CDR3, the DNA is TGTGCCAGCAAAAAAGCGGGGGGGCGGGATGAGCAGTTCTTC. Protein product: CASKKAGGRDEQFF.